Included here is one TCR beta chain sequence, with context. Its antigen remains unidentified. Donors gave about 2.5 ml of blood apiece. This specimen belongs to a study of monozygotic twins with inflammatory bowel disease. Overall study results and limits: A reduction in TCRbeta diversity (inverse Simpson) was seen in IBD patients relative to healthy co-twins. Especially where disease activity was present, IBD patients had fewer clonotypes in common with others than healthy twins did.

TCRdb reprocessed the 5' RACE reads; each CDR3 protein has one entry and no DNA is given. The sample table includes about 210,000 distinct CDR3 sequences. Germline CDR1 SGHVS, CDR2 FNYEAQ. CDR3 length: 17 amino acids. The chain has TRBV7-6 and TRBJ2-1; the TCRdb call, TRBD1, lacks DNA for checking. This TCR came from a human donor with ulcerative colitis or Crohn's disease, or a healthy co-twin of an affected twin (not recorded which). The sequenced sample was blood. Here the CDR3 reads CASSLVTGDGSYNEQFF. Full variable domain (remainder filled in from reference TRBV7-6 and TRBJ2-1): GAGVSQSPRYKVTKRGQDVALRCDPISGHVSLYWYRQALGQGPEFLTYFNYEAQQDKSGLPNDRFSAERPEGSISTLTIQRTEQRDSAMYRCASSLVTGDGSYNEQFFGPGTRLTVL.